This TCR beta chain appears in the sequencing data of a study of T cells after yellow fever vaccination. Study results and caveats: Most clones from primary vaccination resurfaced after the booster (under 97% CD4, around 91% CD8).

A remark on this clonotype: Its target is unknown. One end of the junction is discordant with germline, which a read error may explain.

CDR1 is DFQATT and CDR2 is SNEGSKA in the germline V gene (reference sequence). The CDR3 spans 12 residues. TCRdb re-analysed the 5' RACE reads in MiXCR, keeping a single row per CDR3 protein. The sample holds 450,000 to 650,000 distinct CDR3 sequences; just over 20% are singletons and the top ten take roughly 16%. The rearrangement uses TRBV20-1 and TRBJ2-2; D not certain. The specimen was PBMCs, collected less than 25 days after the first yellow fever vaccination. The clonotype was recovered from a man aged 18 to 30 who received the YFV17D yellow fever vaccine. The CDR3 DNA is TGCAGTGCAAGAGCCCCCGCCGGGGAGCTGTTTTTT. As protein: CSARAPAGELFF.